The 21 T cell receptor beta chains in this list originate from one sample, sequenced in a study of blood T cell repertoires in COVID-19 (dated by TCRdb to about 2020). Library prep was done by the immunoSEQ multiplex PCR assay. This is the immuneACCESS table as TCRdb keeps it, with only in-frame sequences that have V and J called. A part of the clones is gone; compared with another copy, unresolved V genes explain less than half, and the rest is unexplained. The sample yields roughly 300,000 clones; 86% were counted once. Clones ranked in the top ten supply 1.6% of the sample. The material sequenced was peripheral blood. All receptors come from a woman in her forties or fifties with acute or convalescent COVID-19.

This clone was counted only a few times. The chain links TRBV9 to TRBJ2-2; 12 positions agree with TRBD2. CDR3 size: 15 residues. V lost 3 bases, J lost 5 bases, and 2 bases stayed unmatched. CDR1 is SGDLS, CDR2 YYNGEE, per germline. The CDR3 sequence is CASSGTSGRTGELFF. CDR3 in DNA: TGTGCCAGCAGCGGAACTAGCGGGAGGACCGGGGAGCTGTTTTTT. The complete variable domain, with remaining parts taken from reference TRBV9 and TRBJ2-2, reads DSGVTQTPKHLITATGQRVTLRCSPRSGDLSVYWYQQSLDQGLQFLIQYYNGEERAKGNILERFSAQQFPDLHSELNLSSLELGDSALYFCASSGTSGRTGELFFGEGSRLTVL.

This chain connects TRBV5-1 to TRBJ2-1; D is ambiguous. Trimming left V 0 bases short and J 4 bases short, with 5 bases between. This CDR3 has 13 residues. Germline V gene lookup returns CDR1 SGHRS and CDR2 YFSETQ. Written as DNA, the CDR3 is TGCGCCAGCAGCTTGGCTCAGTACAATGAGCAGTTCTTC. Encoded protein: CASSLAQYNEQFF.

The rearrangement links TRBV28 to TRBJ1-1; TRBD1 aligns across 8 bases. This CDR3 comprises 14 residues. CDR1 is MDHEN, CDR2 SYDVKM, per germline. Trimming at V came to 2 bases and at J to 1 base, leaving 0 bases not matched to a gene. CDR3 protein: CASSLGTGNTEAFF. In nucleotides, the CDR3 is TGTGCCAGCAGTTTAGGGACAGGGAACACTGAAGCTTTCTTT.

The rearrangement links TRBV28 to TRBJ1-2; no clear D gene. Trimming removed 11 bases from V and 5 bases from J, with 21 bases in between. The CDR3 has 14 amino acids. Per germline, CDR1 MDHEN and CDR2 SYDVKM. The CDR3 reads CASSENPLRYGYTF. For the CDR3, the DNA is TGTGCCTCCTCGGAGAATCCCCTACGATATGGCTACACCTTC.

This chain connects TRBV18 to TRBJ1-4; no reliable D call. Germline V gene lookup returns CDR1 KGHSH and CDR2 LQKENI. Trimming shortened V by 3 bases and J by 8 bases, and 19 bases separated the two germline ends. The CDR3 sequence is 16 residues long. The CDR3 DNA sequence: TGTGCCAGCTCACCCATGGTTACTTACCGGGAAGAAAAACTGTTTTTT. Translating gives CASSPMVTYREEKLFF.

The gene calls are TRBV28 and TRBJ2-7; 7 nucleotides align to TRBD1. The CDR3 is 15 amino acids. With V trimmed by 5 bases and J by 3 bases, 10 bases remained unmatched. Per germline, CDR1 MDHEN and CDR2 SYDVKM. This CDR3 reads CASSAYGTAHYEQYF. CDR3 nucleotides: TGTGCCAGCAGTGCGTACGGGACAGCGCACTACGAGCAGTACTTC.

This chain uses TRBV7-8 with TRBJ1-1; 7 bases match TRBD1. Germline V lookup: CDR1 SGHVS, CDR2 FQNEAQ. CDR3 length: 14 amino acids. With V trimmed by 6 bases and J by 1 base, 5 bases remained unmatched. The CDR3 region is CASRQQGPNTEAFF. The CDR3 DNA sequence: TGTGCCAGCAGGCAACAGGGGCCGAACACTGAAGCTTTCTTT. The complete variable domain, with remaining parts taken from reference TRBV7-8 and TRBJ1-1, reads GAGVSQSPRYKVAKRGQDVALRCDPISGHVSLFWYQQALGQGPEFLTYFQNEAQLDKSGLPSDRFFAERPEGSVSTLKIQRTQQEDSAVYLCASRQQGPNTEAFFGQGTRLTVV.

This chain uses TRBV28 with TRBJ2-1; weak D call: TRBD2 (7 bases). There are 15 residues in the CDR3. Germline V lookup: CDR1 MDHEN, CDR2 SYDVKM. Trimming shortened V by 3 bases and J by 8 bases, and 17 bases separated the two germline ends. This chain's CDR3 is CASSFRGAIIDEQFF. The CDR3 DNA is TGTGCCAGCAGTTTCCGGGGGGCGATTATAGATGAGCAGTTCTTC.

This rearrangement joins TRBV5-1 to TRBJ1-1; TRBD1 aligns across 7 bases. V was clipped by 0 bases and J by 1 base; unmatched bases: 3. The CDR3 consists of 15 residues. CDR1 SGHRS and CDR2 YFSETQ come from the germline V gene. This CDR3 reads CASSLGGQANTEAFF. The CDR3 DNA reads TGCGCCAGCAGCTTGGGCGGACAGGCGAACACTGAAGCTTTCTTT.

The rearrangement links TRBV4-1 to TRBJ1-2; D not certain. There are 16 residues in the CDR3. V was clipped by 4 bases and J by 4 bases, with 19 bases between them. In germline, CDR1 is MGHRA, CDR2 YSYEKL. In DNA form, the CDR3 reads TGCGCCAGCAGCCCCGAAGGAGGATCCCAGGTCTATGGCTACACCTTC. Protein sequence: CASSPEGGSQVYGYTF.

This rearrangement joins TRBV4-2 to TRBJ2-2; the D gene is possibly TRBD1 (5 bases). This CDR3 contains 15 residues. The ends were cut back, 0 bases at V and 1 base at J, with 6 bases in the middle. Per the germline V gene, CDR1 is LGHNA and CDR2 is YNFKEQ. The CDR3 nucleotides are TGTGCCAGCAGCCAAGACCAGGGGAACACCGGGGAGCTGTTTTTT. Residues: CASSQDQGNTGELFF.

CDR3 in DNA: TGTGCCAGTAGTACTAACCGAGAGACCCAGTACTTC. This encodes CASSTNRETQYF. V and J are TRBV19 and TRBJ2-5; D is unclear. Germline CDR1 is LNHDA and CDR2 is SQIVND (reference sequence). This CDR3 has 12 amino acids. The V end lost 4 bases, the J end lost 4 bases, and 7 bases lay between the germline ends.

The CDR3, as DNA: TGTGCCAGCAGTCCCACGCTCGACAGGTCAACCTACGAGCAGTACTTC. Its protein is CASSPTLDRSTYEQYF. The V and J genes are TRBV28 and TRBJ2-7, with a tentative D call TRBD1 (6 bases). Germline CDR1 MDHEN, CDR2 SYDVKM. The CDR3 runs to 16 residues. Between the trimmed V and J ends, which lost 5 bases and 2 bases, there was a span of 19 bases.

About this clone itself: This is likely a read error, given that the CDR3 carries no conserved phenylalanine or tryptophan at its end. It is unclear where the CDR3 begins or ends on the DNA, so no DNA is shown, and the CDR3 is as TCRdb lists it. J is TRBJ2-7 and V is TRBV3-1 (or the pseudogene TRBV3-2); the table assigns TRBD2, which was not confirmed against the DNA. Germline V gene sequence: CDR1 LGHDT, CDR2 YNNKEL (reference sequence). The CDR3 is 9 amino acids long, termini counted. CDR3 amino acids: CASSQDGRL.

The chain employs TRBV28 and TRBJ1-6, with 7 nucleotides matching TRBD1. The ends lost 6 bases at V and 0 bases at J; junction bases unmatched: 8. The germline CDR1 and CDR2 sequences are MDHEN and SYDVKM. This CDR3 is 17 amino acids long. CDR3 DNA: TGTGCCAGCAGGAGAATCCGGGACAGCTCCTATAATTCACCCCTCCACTTT. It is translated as CASRRIRDSSYNSPLHF.

CDR3 amino acids: CASSPPGSAEAFF. CDR3 DNA: TGTGCCAGCTCACCACCCGGGTCTGCTGAAGCTTTCTTT. The chain carries TRBV18 and TRBJ1-1; D remains unclear. The length of the CDR3 is 13 residues. The V gene lost 0 bases and the J gene lost 6 bases, with 8 bases spanning the gap. Germline CDR1 and CDR2: KGHSH and LQKENI.

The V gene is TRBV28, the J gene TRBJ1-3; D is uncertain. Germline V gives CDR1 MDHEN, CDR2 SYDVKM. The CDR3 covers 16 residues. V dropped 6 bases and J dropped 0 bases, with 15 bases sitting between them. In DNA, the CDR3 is TGTGCCAGCAGCCCCGCCCCGGGGAACTCTGGAAACACCATATATTTT. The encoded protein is CASSPAPGNSGNTIYF.

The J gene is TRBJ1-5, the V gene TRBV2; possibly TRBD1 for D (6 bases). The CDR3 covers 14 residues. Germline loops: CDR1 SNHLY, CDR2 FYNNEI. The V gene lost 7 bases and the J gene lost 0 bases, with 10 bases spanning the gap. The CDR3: CASKGGASNQPQHF. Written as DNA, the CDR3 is TGTGCCAGCAAAGGGGGGGCTAGCAATCAGCCCCAGCATTTT.

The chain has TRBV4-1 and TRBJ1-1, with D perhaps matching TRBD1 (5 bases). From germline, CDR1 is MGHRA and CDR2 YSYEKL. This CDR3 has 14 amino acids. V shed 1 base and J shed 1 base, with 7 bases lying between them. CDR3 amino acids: CASSQVGQNTEAFF. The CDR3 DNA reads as TGCGCCAGCAGCCAAGTTGGACAGAACACTGAAGCTTTCTTT.

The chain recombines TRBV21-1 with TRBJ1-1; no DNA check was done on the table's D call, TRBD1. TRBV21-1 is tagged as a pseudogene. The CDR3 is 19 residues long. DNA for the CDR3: TGTGCCAGCAGCAAAGTCCCCTCCAGACAGGGGGCAAGGTCCACTGAAGCTTTCTTT. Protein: CASSKVPSRQGARSTEAFF.

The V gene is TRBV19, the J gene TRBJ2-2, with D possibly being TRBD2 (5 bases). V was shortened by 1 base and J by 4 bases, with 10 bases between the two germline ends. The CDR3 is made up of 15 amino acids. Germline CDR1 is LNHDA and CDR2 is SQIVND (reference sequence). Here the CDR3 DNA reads TGTGCCAGTAGTATAGGTGCCGCGGGCACCGGGGAGCTGTTTTTT. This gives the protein CASSIGAAGTGELFF.